The 6 T cell receptor beta chains in this list originate from one sample, sequenced in a study of identical twins. TCRdb reprocessed the 5' RACE reads via MiXCR and lists one record per CDR3 protein. Counted here are roughly 200,000 distinct CDR3 sequences, approximately 16% occurring once; the ten biggest clones make up around two fifths. The data were also submitted as part of a second study, on T cells expressing NK-cell markers.

Sequencing input: CD8+ T cells sorted from blood. Every receptor here comes from a young woman in good health.

In its sample, this clonotype was seen a few times. V and J are TRBV12-3 or TRBV12-4 and TRBJ2-5; D call uncertain. Trimming cost V 3 bases and J 5 bases, with 7 bases left between them. There are 12 residues in the CDR3. CDR3: CASSLLEETQYF. The DNA for the CDR3 is TGTGCCAGCAGTTTGCTAGAGGAGACCCAGTACTTC.

This clonotype was seen many times. J is TRBJ2-1 and V is TRBV20-1; 9 positions match TRBD2. The junction had 1 base not matched to a gene; V was cut back by 4 bases and J by 0 bases. This CDR3 comprises 14 residues. The V gene's germline CDR1 is DFQATT and CDR2 SNEGSKA (reference sequence). The CDR3: CSANSGSSYNEQFF. CDR3 sequence (DNA): TGCAGTGCTAATAGCGGGAGCTCCTACAATGAGCAGTTCTTC.

CDR3 nucleotides: TGTGCCAGCAGCTTGAGTAGGGGGCGGGGGCCCGTGGATGAGCAGTTCTTC. As protein: CASSLSRGRGPVDEQFF. V and J are TRBV7-9 and TRBJ2-1, with D perhaps being TRBD1 or TRBD2 (7 bases each). V lost 3 bases and J 8 bases, leaving 23 bases between the germline ends. Germline V gene data show CDR1 as SEHNR and CDR2 as FQNEAQ (reference sequence). CDR3 size: 17 residues.

The V gene is TRBV18, the J gene TRBJ2-2; no definite D call. The V end was cut by 1 base, the J end by 4 bases, with 10 bases between. Germline V lookup: CDR1 KGHSH, CDR2 LQKENI. The CDR3 runs 15 residues. CDR3 residues: CASSPLNDATGELFF. Here the CDR3 DNA reads TGTGCCAGCTCACCACTTAACGACGCCACCGGGGAGCTGTTTTTT.

This chain connects TRBV6-2 or TRBV6-3 to TRBJ2-3; no reliable D call. This CDR3 spans 15 amino acids. V lost 0 bases and J 0 bases, leaving 7 bases between the germline ends. The germline V gene has CDR1 MNHEY and CDR2 SVGEGT. The CDR3 coding sequence is TGTGCCAGCAGTTACTCGTTCTACAGCACAGATACGCAGTATTTT. Residues: CASSYSFYSTDTQYF.

The sample holds a few counts of this clonotype. V usage is TRBV7-9 and J usage is TRBJ2-1; no clear D. CDR1 is SEHNR and CDR2 is FQNEAQ in the germline V gene (reference sequence). Deletions cut 7 bases from V and 5 bases from J, with 9 bases between. The CDR3 has 12 residues. DNA of the CDR3: TGTGCCAGCAAGGTGGACCACAATGAGCAGTTCTTC. Protein: CASKVDHNEQFF.